Reported below is one T cell receptor (beta chain). This entry belongs to a study of OX40 agonist ivuxolimab in advanced cancers. The wider study: The group had a mean age of 60 years, ranged from about 20 to 90, and was 80% to 90% male.

Profiled with immunoSEQ multiplex PCR; TCRdb holds only in-frame clones, not every one. The sample contains tens of thousands of clones, just over 90% of which appear only once. This clonotype originated in an adult with an advanced solid tumor such as melanoma, head and neck, liver or kidney cancer. The sample here was CD4+ or CD8+ T cells sorted from blood, taken in a trial of the OX40 agonist ivuxolimab.

The DNA of the CDR3 is TGTGCCAGCAGCCAGGGACTAGCGGGGGCCTACGAGCAGTACTTC. This translates into CASSQGLAGAYEQYF. This chain connects TRBV5-5 to TRBJ2-7, with TRBD2 matching over 14 bases. From germline, CDR1 is SGHKS and CDR2 YYEKEE (reference sequence). This CDR3 is 15 amino acids long. J lost 2 bases, V lost 4 bases, and 2 bases had no gene match.